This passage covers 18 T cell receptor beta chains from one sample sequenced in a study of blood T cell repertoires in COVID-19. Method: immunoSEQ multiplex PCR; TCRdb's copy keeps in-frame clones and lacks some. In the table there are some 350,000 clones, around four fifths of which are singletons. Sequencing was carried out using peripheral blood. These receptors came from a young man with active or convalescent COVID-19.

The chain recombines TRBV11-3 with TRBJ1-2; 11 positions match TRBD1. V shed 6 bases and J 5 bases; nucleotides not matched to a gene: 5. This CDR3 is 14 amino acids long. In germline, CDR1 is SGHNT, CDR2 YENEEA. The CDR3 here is CASSHRDRGYGYTF. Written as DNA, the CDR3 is TGTGCCAGCAGTCACCGGGACAGGGGGTATGGCTACACCTTC.

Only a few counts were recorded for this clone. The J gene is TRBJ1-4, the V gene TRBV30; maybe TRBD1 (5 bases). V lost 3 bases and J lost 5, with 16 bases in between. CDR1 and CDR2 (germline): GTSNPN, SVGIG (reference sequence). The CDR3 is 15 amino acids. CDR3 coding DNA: TGTGCCTGGAGCAATAAACAGGCCCCCAATGAAAAACTGTTTTTT. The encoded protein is CAWSNKQAPNEKLFF.

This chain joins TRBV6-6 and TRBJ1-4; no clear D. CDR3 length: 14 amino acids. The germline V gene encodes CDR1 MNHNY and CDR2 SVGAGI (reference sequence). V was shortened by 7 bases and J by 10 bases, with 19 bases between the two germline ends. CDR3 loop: CASTLQRDPVKLFF. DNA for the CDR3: TGTGCCAGCACCCTGCAGAGGGATCCTGTAAAACTGTTTTTT.

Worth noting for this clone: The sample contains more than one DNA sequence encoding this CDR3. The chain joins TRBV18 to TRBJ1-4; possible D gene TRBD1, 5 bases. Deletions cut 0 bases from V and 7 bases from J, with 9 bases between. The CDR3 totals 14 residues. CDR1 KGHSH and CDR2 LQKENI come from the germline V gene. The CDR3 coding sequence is TGTGCCAGCTCACCACCGACAGTGGGTGAAAAACTGTTTTTT. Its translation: CASSPPTVGEKLFF.

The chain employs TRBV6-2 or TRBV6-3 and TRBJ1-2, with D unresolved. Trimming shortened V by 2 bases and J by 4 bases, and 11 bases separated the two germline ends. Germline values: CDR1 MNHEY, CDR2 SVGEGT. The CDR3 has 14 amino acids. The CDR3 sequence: CASSYGGGSYGYTF. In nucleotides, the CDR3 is TGTGCCAGCAGTTACGGAGGCGGGAGCTATGGCTACACCTTC.

In DNA, the CDR3 is TGTGCCAGCAGCTTAGCGGAGGGGGCAGGCTACGAGCAGTACTTC. Its protein is CASSLAEGAGYEQYF. V is TRBV7-9 and J is TRBJ2-7; possibly TRBD1 for D (7 bases). The CDR3 is 15 residues long. Germline values: CDR1 SEHNR, CDR2 FQNEAQ (reference sequence). The V and J ends lost 0 bases and 3 bases respectively, with 12 bases between them.

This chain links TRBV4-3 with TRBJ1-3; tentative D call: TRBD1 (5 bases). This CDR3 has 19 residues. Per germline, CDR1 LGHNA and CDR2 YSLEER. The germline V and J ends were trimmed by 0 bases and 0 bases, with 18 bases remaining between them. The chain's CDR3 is CASSQDLGGTGFSGNTIYF. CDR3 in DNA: TGCGCCAGCAGCCAAGATCTCGGGGGGACGGGGTTCTCTGGAAACACCATATATTTT.

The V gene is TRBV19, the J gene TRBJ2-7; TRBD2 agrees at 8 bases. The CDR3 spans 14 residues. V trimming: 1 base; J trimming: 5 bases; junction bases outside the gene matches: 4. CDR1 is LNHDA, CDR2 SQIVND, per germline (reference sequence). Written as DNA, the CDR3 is TGTGCCAGTAGTATAGTCGGGGGGGTGGACGAGCAGTACTTC. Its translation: CASSIVGGVDEQYF.

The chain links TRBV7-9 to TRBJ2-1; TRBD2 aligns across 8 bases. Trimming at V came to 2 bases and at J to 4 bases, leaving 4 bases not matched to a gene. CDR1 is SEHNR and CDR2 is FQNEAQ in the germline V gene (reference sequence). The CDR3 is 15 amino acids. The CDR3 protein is CASSLRASGYNEQFF. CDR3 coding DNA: TGTGCCAGCAGCTTAAGGGCTAGCGGGTACAATGAGCAGTTCTTC.

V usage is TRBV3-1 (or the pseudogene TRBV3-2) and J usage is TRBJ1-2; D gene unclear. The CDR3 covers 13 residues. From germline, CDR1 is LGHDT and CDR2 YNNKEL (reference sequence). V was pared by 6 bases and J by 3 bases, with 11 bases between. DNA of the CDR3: TGTGCCAGCAGTCTTGGCGGATACTATGGCTACACCTTC. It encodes CASSLGGYYGYTF.

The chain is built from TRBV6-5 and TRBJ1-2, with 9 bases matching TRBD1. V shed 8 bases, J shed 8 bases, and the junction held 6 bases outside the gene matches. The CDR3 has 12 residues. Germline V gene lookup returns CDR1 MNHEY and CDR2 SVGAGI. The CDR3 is CASAPGQGGYTF. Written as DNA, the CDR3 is TGTGCCAGCGCTCCGGGACAGGGAGGCTACACCTTC.

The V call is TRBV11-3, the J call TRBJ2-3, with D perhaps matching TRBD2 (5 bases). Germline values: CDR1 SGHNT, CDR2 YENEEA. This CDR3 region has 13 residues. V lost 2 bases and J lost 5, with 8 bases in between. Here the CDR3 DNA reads TGTGCCAGCAGCTTATTTGAGGGAGATACGCAGTATTTT. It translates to CASSLFEGDTQYF.

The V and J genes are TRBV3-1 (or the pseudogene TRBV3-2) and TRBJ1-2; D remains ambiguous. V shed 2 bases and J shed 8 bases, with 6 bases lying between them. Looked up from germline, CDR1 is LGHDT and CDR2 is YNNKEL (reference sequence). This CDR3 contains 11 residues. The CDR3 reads CASSQSGGYTF. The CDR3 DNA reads TGTGCCAGCAGCCAATCCGGGGGCTACACCTTC.

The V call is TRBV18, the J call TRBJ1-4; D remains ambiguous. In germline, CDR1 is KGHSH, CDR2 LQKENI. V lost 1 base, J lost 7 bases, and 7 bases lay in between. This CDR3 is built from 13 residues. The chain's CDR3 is CASSPREGEKLFF. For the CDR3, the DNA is TGTGCCAGCTCACCACGGGAGGGTGAAAAACTGTTTTTT.

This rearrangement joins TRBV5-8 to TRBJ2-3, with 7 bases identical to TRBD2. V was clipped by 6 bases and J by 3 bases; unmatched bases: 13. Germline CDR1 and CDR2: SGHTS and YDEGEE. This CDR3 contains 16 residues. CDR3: CASNHGLDKRTDTQYF. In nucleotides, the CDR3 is TGTGCCAGCAACCACGGACTAGATAAGAGGACAGATACGCAGTATTTT.

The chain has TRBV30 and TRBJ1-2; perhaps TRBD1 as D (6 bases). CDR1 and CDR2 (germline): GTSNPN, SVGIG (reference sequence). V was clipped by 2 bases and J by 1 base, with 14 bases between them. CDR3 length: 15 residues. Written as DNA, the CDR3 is TGTGCCTGGAGTAAGGGAGGGGGAGTTAACTATGGCTACACCTTC. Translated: CAWSKGGGVNYGYTF. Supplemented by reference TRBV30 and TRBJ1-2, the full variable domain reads SQTIHQWPATLVQPVGSPLSLECTVEGTSNPNLYWYRQAAGRGLQLLFYSVGIGQISSEVPQNLSASRPQDRQFILSSKKLLLSDSGFYLCAWSKGGGVNYGYTFGSGTRLTVV.

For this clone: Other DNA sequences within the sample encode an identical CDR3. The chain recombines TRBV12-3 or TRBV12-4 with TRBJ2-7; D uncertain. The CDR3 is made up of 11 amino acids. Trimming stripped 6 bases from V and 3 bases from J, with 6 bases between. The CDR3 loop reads CASSRLYEQYF. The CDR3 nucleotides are TGTGCCAGCAGCCGACTCTACGAGCAGTACTTC.

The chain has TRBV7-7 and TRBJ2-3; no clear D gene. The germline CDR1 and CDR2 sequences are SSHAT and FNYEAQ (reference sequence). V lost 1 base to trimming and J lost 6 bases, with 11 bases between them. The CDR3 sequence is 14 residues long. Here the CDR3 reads CASSLGATQDTQYF. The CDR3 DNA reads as TGTGCCAGCAGCTTAGGCGCGACACAGGATACGCAGTATTTT.